This T cell receptor (beta chain) comes out of a study of blood T cell repertoires in COVID-19. Looking at the study overall: In each case, the material was cDNA or gDNA derived from T cells, B-cell-depleted T cells, or PBMCs.

Cohort 3 recovery required two negative PCRs, clearance, or symptom resolution. The V and J ends lost 4 bases and 0 bases respectively, with 22 bases between them. CDR1 and CDR2 (germline): SGHVS, FQNEAQ. The CDR3 is 19 amino acids. Authors' analysis steps: Reference gene primer amplification yielded estimated nucleated cell counts. The repertoire was sequenced with immunoSEQ multiplex PCR; TCRdb's copy has only in-frame clones and lacks some. The V and J calls and the clone size are those of that table, but D and trimming were determined from the DNA. The sample lists roughly 400,000 clones, roughly 89% seen once, with 1.5% to 2% in the top ten.

Specimen: PBMCs or T cells enriched from blood (not recorded which). V gene TRBV7-8 combines with J gene TRBJ1-5, with D possibly matching TRBD1 (6 bases). The origin of this receptor is a woman aged 25-40 years who had recovered from COVID-19. DNA for the CDR3: TGTGCCAGCAGCTCAAGACATACCGGGACATCTTATAGCAATCAGCCCCAGCATTTT. Protein sequence: CASSSRHTGTSYSNQPQHF.